This is a list of T cell receptor beta chains from one sample in a study of Graves' ophthalmopathy and Graves' hyperthyroidism. TCRdb fed the multiplex PCR reads into MiXCR, producing one record per CDR3 protein. The sample consists of approximately 540,000 distinct CDR3 sequences, under 40% of them appearing once. Sequencing was performed on peripheral blood or thyroid tissue (not recorded which). The receptors stem from an adult man with Graves' hyperthyroidism. CDR3s include the opening cysteine and the closing phenylalanine or tryptophan. A D gene is named only where the DNA matches it firmly. Clone size is given for some rows only: seen once, a few or many times, or a class if the clone is expanded.

TRBD1,few,TRBJ1-1,TRBV7-2,CASSAPRDRGTEAFF,TGTGCCAGTTCCGCCCCACGGGACAGGGGGACTGAAGCTTTCTTT
TRBD1,NA,TRBJ2-5,TRBV24-1,CATSEHLRTGVETQYF,TGTGCCACCAGTGAACACCTCAGGACAGGGGTGGAGACCCAGTACTTC
NA,NA,TRBJ2-3,TRBV2,CASAFGRWGTDTQYF,TGTGCCAGTGCCTTCGGGCGGTGGGGGACAGATACGCAGTATTTT
NA,many,TRBJ2-5,TRBV7-2,CASSAPGLAQETQYF,TGTGCCAGCAGCGCGCCGGGACTGGCACAAGAGACCCAGTACTTC
NA,few,TRBJ2-1,TRBV7-3,CASSFLNEQFF,TGTGCCAGCAGCTTTCTCAATGAGCAGTTCTTC
NA,many,TRBJ1-1,TRBV7-9,CASSSRSSTEAFF,TGTGCCAGCAGTTCCAGGTCCAGCACTGAAGCTTTCTTT
NA,NA,TRBJ1-1,TRBV29-1,CSSTAMNTEAFF,TGCAGCTCGACAGCGATGAACACTGAAGCTTTCTTT
NA,many,TRBJ2-5,TRBV29-1,CSVVVDRPGTQYF,TGCAGCGTTGTAGTGGACAGACCGGGGACCCAGTACTTC
TRBD1,NA,TRBJ1-1,TRBV5-6,CASSFRQGAGNTEAFF,TGTGCCAGCAGCTTTAGACAGGGGGCGGGAAACACTGAAGCTTTCTTT
NA,many,TRBJ2-7,TRBV12-3/TRBV12-4,CASSSPRFGTYEQYF,TGTGCCAGCAGTTCCCCAAGATTTGGAACCTACGAGCAGTACTTC
NA,many,TRBJ1-5,TRBV29-1,CAAGGWSNQPQHF,TGCGCCGCGGGGGGTTGGAGCAATCAGCCCCAGCATTTT
NA,many,TRBJ1-1,TRBV2,CASRVTGFGNTEAFF,TGTGCCAGCAGAGTCACAGGGTTTGGAAACACTGAAGCTTTCTTT
TRBD1,NA,TRBJ2-2,TRBV10-2,CASSEGQVVVGELFF,TGCGCCAGCAGTGAGGGACAGGTGGTTGTCGGGGAGCTGTTTTTT
TRBD1,few,TRBJ2-7,TRBV5-5,CASSQGPGQGDRLVGNYEQYF,TGTGCCAGCAGCCAAGGACCCGGACAGGGGGACCGACTAGTTGGTAACTACGAGCAGTACTTC
TRBD2,many,TRBJ2-7,TRBV19,CASSMAGDAYEQYF,TGTGCCAGTAGTATGGCGGGGGACGCCTACGAGCAGTACTTC
NA,NA,TRBJ1-6,TRBV15,CATSRTAGETPLHF,TGTGCCACCAGCAGGACAGCGGGGGAGACCCCCCTCCACTTT
NA,many,TRBJ1-6,TRBV2,CASSEWANSPLHF,TGTGCCAGCAGTGAATGGGCCAATTCACCCCTCCACTTT
TRBD1,NA,TRBJ1-4,TRBV7-9,CASSAALGQGATEKLFF,TGTGCCAGCAGCGCTGCTCTGGGACAGGGGGCGACTGAAAAACTGTTTTTT
NA,NA,TRBJ2-7,TRBV20-1,CSAGDGSLDEQYF,TGCAGTGCTGGGGACGGGAGCCTCGACGAGCAGTACTTC
TRBD1,NA,TRBJ2-7,TRBV25-1,CASKNPGTGGDEQYF,TGTGCCAGCAAAAACCCCGGGACAGGGGGCGACGAGCAGTACTTC
TRBD1,NA,TRBJ1-2,TRBV5-1,CASSLQVGQGNGYTF,TGCGCCAGCAGCTTGCAGGTCGGACAGGGTAATGGCTACACCTTC
NA,many,TRBJ1-1,TRBV7-9,CASSSSTVNTEAFF,TGTGCCAGCAGCTCCTCCACTGTGAACACTGAAGCTTTCTTT
TRBD1,many,TRBJ1-4,TRBV7-9,CASSLFGTDEKLFF,TGTGCCAGCAGCTTATTCGGGACAGACGAAAAACTGTTTTTT
NA,many,TRBJ2-7,TRBV6-1,CASSEALRYSYEQYF,TGTGCCAGCAGTGAAGCGCTAAGATACTCCTACGAGCAGTACTTC
NA,many,TRBJ1-5,TRBV6-1,CASRTAGAGNQPQHF,TGTGCCAGCAGGACCGCAGGGGCAGGCAATCAGCCCCAGCATTTT
NA,many,TRBJ1-5,TRBV6-1,CASSEAQFSNQPQHF,TGTGCCAGCAGTGAAGCGCAGTTTAGCAATCAGCCCCAGCATTTT
TRBD2,NA,TRBJ2-3,TRBV5-1,CASSPGLAITDTQYF,TGCGCCAGCAGCCCGGGACTAGCGATTACAGATACGCAGTATTTT